The next 6 T cell receptor beta chains were all read from a single sample in a study of Graves' ophthalmopathy and Graves' hyperthyroidism. For repertoire sequencing, the TCR beta CDR3 regions were amplified from RNA transcripts. Second-round multiplex PCR came after a first-round RT-PCR that employed HTBI primers. TCRdb redid the calling of the multiplex PCR reads with MiXCR, one entry per CDR3 protein. Of about half a million distinct CDR3 sequences in the sample, roughly 14% were seen once. Material: blood. Source of these receptors: a woman in her twenties or thirties with Graves' ophthalmopathy.

This clonotype was observed at least ten times. This chain's CDR3 is CASSGGFGTEAFF. In nucleotides, the CDR3 is TGTGCCAGCAGTGGGGGGTTCGGCACTGAAGCTTTCTTT. The chain recombines TRBV2 with TRBJ1-1; D perhaps matches TRBD1 (5 bases). The V gene lost 4 bases and the J gene lost 4 bases, with 10 bases spanning the gap. This CDR3 is 13 amino acids long. Germline V gives CDR1 SNHLY, CDR2 FYNNEI.

This clonotype was seen ten or more times. This chain links TRBV6-1 with TRBJ2-7; either TRBD1 or TRBD2 may supply D (5 bases each). The CDR3 extends over 13 amino acids. V lost 6 bases and J 3 bases, leaving 12 bases between the germline ends. Germline lookup yields CDR1 MNHNS and CDR2 SASEGT. Here the CDR3 DNA reads TGTGCCAGCAGACCCGGGGACGGCTACGAGCAGTACTTC. It encodes CASRPGDGYEQYF.

This clonotype was observed many times. J is TRBJ2-3 and V is TRBV6-2 or TRBV6-3, with D maybe TRBD1 (5 bases). The CDR3 runs to 16 residues. Germline V CDR1 and CDR2: MNHEY, SVGEGT. Trimming cost V 2 bases and J 2 bases, with 14 bases left between them. CDR3 nucleotide sequence: TGTGCCAGCAGTTACATCGGCGTCAGGGACACAGATACGCAGTATTTT. Translation: CASSYIGVRDTDTQYF.

This clonotype has ten or more counts. The rearrangement links TRBV12-3 or TRBV12-4 to TRBJ2-2, with unresolved D. The CDR3 contains 14 residues. V lost 3 bases to trimming and J lost 1 base, with 6 bases between them. In DNA form, the CDR3 reads TGTGCCAGCAGTTTTCCGGTGAACACCGGGGAGCTGTTTTTT. Translated: CASSFPVNTGELFF.

This clonotype has only a few counts. The chain joins TRBV30 to TRBJ1-6, with D unclear. This CDR3 is built from 12 residues. V was cut by 5 bases and J by 7 bases, with 9 bases left in between. Germline V gives CDR1 GTSNPN, CDR2 SVGIG (reference sequence). The DNA of the CDR3 is TGTGCCTGGTCACATGGGAATTCACCCCTCCACTTT. Its protein product is CAWSHGNSPLHF.

In this sample, this clonotype turned up a few times. This chain joins TRBV4-1 and TRBJ1-1, with D possibly TRBD1 on 5 matching bases. Germline V gives CDR1 MGHRA, CDR2 YSYEKL. The length of the CDR3 is 14 residues. V was clipped by 4 bases and J by 7 bases, with 16 bases between them. The CDR3 reads CASSLPGLIFEAFF. DNA for the CDR3: TGCGCCAGCAGCCTCCCGGGACTTATTTTTGAAGCTTTCTTT.